Presented here are 27 T cell receptor beta chains from one specimen sequenced in a study of T cells after posttransplantation cyclophosphamide. The assay was immunoSEQ multiplex PCR, and TCRdb's table has in-frame clones only and misses some. The record shows 35,000 to 40,000 clones for this sample, with no singletons present. Sequences were obtained from PBMCs. These receptors were taken from a man aged 50 to 59 in good health, CMV-negative, and a related stem cell transplant donor.

V gene TRBV2 combines with J gene TRBJ2-2; TRBD2 might be the D (7 bases). Germline V gene data show CDR1 as SNHLY and CDR2 as FYNNEI. With 5 bases removed from V and 7 bases from J, the gap between germline ends came to 20 bases. There are 16 residues in the CDR3. The CDR3 DNA is TGTGCCAGCAGTCGTCGGCGGGAGAGGGGGGACGGGGAGCTGTTTTTT. It encodes CASSRRRERGDGELFF.

This clone was recorded many times. This chain uses TRBV2 with TRBJ1-2; D is perhaps TRBD1 (5 bases). Per the germline V gene, CDR1 is SNHLY and CDR2 is FYNNEI. The length of the CDR3 is 11 residues. Trimming removed 6 bases from V and 7 bases from J, with 9 bases in between. For the CDR3, the DNA is TGTGCCAGCAGCCAGGGTCTTGGCTACACCTTC. Its translation is CASSQGLGYTF.

This clone was observed many times. V is TRBV7-8 and J is TRBJ2-2, with 8 bases that match TRBD2. This CDR3 has 17 residues. CDR1 is SGHVS, CDR2 FQNEAQ, per germline. The junction had 12 bases not matched to a gene; V was cut back by 2 bases and J by 7 bases. The CDR3, as DNA: TGTGCCAGCAGCTTAAGGGGGGTTAGCGGGATTAACGGGGAGCTGTTTTTT. It codes for CASSLRGVSGINGELFF. Using reference TRBV7-8 and TRBJ2-2 for the parts outside the CDR3, the full variable domain is GAGVSQSPRYKVAKRGQDVALRCDPISGHVSLFWYQQALGQGPEFLTYFQNEAQLDKSGLPSDRFFAERPEGSVSTLKIQRTQQEDSAVYLCASSLRGVSGINGELFFGEGSRLTVL.

The table lists this clone with many counts. The chain carries TRBV7-9 and TRBJ1-3, with a tentative D call TRBD1 (6 bases). Germline V gene lookup returns CDR1 SEHNR and CDR2 FQNEAQ (reference sequence). The CDR3 runs to 16 residues. Deletions cut 3 bases from V and 7 bases from J, with 19 bases between. Written as DNA, the CDR3 is TGTGCCAGCAGCTTTCCCGGGCGACAGGATTGGAACACCATATATTTT. It yields the protein CASSFPGRQDWNTIYF. The full variable domain, completed using reference TRBV7-9 and TRBJ1-3, is DTGVSQNPRHKITKRGQNVTFRCDPISEHNRLYWYRQTLGQGPEFLTYFQNEAQLEKSRLLSDRFSAERPKGSFSTLEIQRTEQGDSAMYLCASSFPGRQDWNTIYFGEGSWLTVV.

In this sample, this clone turned up many times. The chain couples TRBV7-2 to TRBJ2-7, with 7 bases fitting TRBD2. The ends lost 1 base at V and 3 bases at J; junction bases unmatched: 3. The CDR3 consists of 14 residues. Germline assignment: CDR1 SGHTA and CDR2 FQGNSA. In nucleotides, the CDR3 is TGTGCCAGCAGCTTAGACCGGACTAGCTACGAGCAGTACTTC. This codes for CASSLDRTSYEQYF.

Many counts were recorded for this clone. This rearrangement joins TRBV14 to TRBJ1-1; TRBD1 might be the D (6 bases). Looked up from germline, CDR1 is SGHDN and CDR2 is FVKESK. CDR3 length: 15 residues. V shed 1 base and J shed 1 base, with 10 bases lying between them. CDR3 residues: CASSQVGGGNTEAFF. CDR3 in DNA: TGTGCCAGCAGCCAAGTTGGGGGCGGGAACACTGAAGCTTTCTTT.

This clone was seen repeatedly, ten times or more. This chain links TRBV7-6 with TRBJ1-1; TRBD1 matches 8 bases. The CDR3 extends over 16 amino acids. Germline V gene sequence: CDR1 SGHVS, CDR2 FNYEAQ. With 5 bases clipped from V and 2 bases from J, the junction kept 10 bases outside the gene matches. The CDR3 DNA is TGTGCCAGCAGCCCAGAATCGGGACAGGCTAACACTGAAGCTTTCTTT. Its translation: CASSPESGQANTEAFF.

The table lists this clone with many counts. The chain has TRBV7-3 and TRBJ2-3; 7 bases align to TRBD2. CDR1 is SGHTA, CDR2 FQGTGA, per germline. The CDR3 spans 15 residues. The V and J ends lost 4 bases and 3 bases, in that order; junction bases with no gene match: 7. CDR3 loop: CASSSHSGATDTQYF. The CDR3, as DNA: TGTGCCAGCAGCTCCCACAGCGGGGCGACAGATACGCAGTATTTT.

This clone was recorded a few times. The chain is built from TRBV18 and TRBJ2-5; 7 nucleotides align to TRBD2. Germline V gene lookup returns CDR1 KGHSH and CDR2 LQKENI. The junction had 1 base not matched to a gene; V was cut back by 2 bases and J by 1 base. This CDR3 region has 14 residues. CDR3 residues: CASSPGLGQETQYF. The CDR3 bases are TGTGCCAGCTCACCAGGACTAGGCCAAGAGACCCAGTACTTC.

This clone was seen a handful of times. The chain recombines TRBV19 with TRBJ2-4, with 7 positions matching TRBD2. In germline, CDR1 is LNHDA, CDR2 SQIVND (reference sequence). The CDR3 contains 16 residues. J gave up 3 bases and V 5 bases, and 10 bases lay outside the gene matches. CDR3 bases: TGTGCCAGTAGTCTTCCGCGCGGGAGTGGCAAAAACATTCAGTACTTC. It encodes CASSLPRGSGKNIQYF.

This clone was counted many times. This chain links TRBV3-2 with TRBJ1-2; the tabulated D call, TRBD1, remains unverified against the DNA. TRBV3-2 is a listed pseudogene. The CDR3 contains 9 residues. The CDR3, as DNA: TGTGCCAGCAGCCAACACAACACCTTC. Protein sequence: CASSQHNTF.

This clone has ten or more counts. The chain couples TRBV5-5 to TRBJ1-1, with 7 bases lining up with TRBD1. Germline loops: CDR1 SGHKS, CDR2 YYEKEE (reference sequence). Trimming removed 4 bases from V and 4 bases from J; junction bases left unmatched: 7. This CDR3 has 14 amino acids. CDR3 nucleotide sequence: TGTGCCAGCAGCGCGTGGCAGGGGGTCACTGAAGCTTTCTTT. This codes for CASSAWQGVTEAFF.

This clone was recorded at least ten times. The rearrangement joins TRBV7-8 to TRBJ2-3; 8 bases match TRBD2. The CDR3 is 14 residues long. V trimming: 3 bases; J trimming: 1 base; junction bases outside the gene matches: 0. CDR1 is SGHVS, CDR2 FQNEAQ, per germline. The CDR3 DNA reads TGTGCCAGCAGCTTTAGCGGGGGCACAGATACGCAGTATTTT. Protein product: CASSFSGGTDTQYF.

Ten or more counts support this clone. The rearrangement uses TRBV5-6 and TRBJ2-2; tentative D call: TRBD1 (7 bases). Germline V gene sequence: CDR1 SGHDT, CDR2 YYEEEE. The CDR3 covers 15 residues. Trimming removed 5 bases at V and 4 bases at J, with 15 bases between. The CDR3 DNA reads TGTGCCAGCAGAATCAGGGGGGCAGGCACCGGGGAGCTGTTTTTT. This translates into CASRIRGAGTGELFF.

This clone appeared many times. The rearrangement uses TRBV7-9 and TRBJ2-5; D may be TRBD1 (6 bases). Per germline, CDR1 SEHNR and CDR2 FQNEAQ (reference sequence). With 5 bases removed from V and 7 bases from J, the gap between germline ends came to 17 bases. The CDR3 spans 14 residues. CDR3 nucleotide sequence: TGTGCCAGCAGCCCCTACAGGGAGTCGGGGACCCAGTACTTC. Encoded protein: CASSPYRESGTQYF.

Many counts were recorded for this clone. This rearrangement joins TRBV19 to TRBJ2-2, with D tentatively TRBD1 (5 bases). Germline lookup yields CDR1 LNHDA and CDR2 SQIVND (reference sequence). The CDR3 is made up of 14 amino acids. V was pared by 2 bases and J by 4 bases, with 8 bases between. CDR3 bases: TGTGCCAGTAGTATACGGACATTCACCGGGGAGCTGTTTTTT. This encodes CASSIRTFTGELFF.

The table lists this clone with many counts. The chain recombines TRBV19 with TRBJ1-2; the D is unclear. The V gene's germline CDR1 is LNHDA and CDR2 SQIVND (reference sequence). Trimming pared 1 base from V and 2 bases from J, leaving 5 bases between. CDR3 length: 13 residues. DNA of the CDR3: TGTGCCAGTAGTATAGCCCAGAACTATGGCTACACCTTC. Translation gives CASSIAQNYGYTF.

This clone was counted ten times or more. The chain links TRBV6-1 to TRBJ2-2; TRBD1 aligns across 8 bases. The CDR3 is 14 amino acids. Per the germline V gene, CDR1 is MNHNS and CDR2 is SASEGT. The V and J ends lost 6 bases and 4 bases, in that order; junction bases with no gene match: 4. The CDR3 DNA follows: TGTGCCAGCAGCTTCACAGGGGGCACCGGGGAGCTGTTTTTT. It is translated as CASSFTGGTGELFF.

Ten or more counts support this clone. The chain joins TRBV4-1 to TRBJ2-5; 13 positions match TRBD2. J lost 2 bases, V lost 2 bases, and 8 bases had no gene match. Germline-derived CDR1 and CDR2 are MGHRA and YSYEKL. The CDR3 runs 18 residues. CDR3 sequence: CASSQLTSGGSGQETQYF. CDR3 DNA: TGCGCCAGCAGCCAACTGACTAGCGGGGGGTCGGGGCAAGAGACCCAGTACTTC.

The chain employs TRBV7-9 and TRBJ2-3; D is possibly TRBD2 (6 bases). Germline V CDR1 and CDR2: SEHNR, FQNEAQ (reference sequence). Trimming pared 5 bases from V and 1 base from J, leaving 10 bases between. This CDR3 comprises 14 residues. The CDR3 nucleotides read TGTGCCAGCAGCCGGGACTTGGGCACAGATACGCAGTATTTT. Encoded protein: CASSRDLGTDTQYF.

This clone was observed many times. J is TRBJ1-1 and V is TRBV7-6; D gene ambiguous. The CDR3 length is 12 residues. Germline-derived CDR1 and CDR2 are SGHVS and FNYEAQ. Trimming shortened V by 4 bases and J by 2 bases, and 5 bases separated the two germline ends. CDR3 DNA: TGTGCCAGCAGCTCCCGTAACACTGAAGCTTTCTTT. Translated: CASSSRNTEAFF.

In this sample, this clone turned up many times. The chain employs TRBV9 and TRBJ1-1, with 7 bases identical to TRBD1. The CDR3 has 16 amino acids. Germline V CDR1 and CDR2: SGDLS, YYNGEE. The J segment lost 4 bases and the V segment lost 0 bases, leaving 9 bases of the junction unmatched. The CDR3 sequence is CASSVALDRAGTEAFF. The CDR3 nucleotides are TGTGCCAGCAGCGTAGCCCTTGACAGGGCGGGCACTGAAGCTTTCTTT.

This clone was found many times. The chain uses TRBV15 and TRBJ2-3; the match to TRBD1 covers 7 bases. J lost 3 bases, V lost 2 bases, and 5 bases had no gene match. Looked up from germline, CDR1 is LNHNV and CDR2 is YYDKDF (reference sequence). This CDR3 has 15 amino acids. The CDR3 sequence is CATSRQGEMTDTQYF. CDR3 nucleotides: TGTGCCACCAGCAGACAGGGGGAGATGACAGATACGCAGTATTTT.

This clone has a count of ten or more. V is TRBV7-9 and J is TRBJ1-1; D uncertain. Per the germline V gene, CDR1 is SEHNR and CDR2 is FQNEAQ (reference sequence). V was shortened by 5 bases and J by 3 bases, with 10 bases between the two germline ends. This CDR3 contains 13 residues. CDR3 DNA: TGTGCCAGCAGCAACCAGGCCGACACTGAAGCTTTCTTT. Its translation: CASSNQADTEAFF.

There are many counts of this clone. V is TRBV6-5 and J is TRBJ1-2; 7 bases align to TRBD1. The germline V gene has CDR1 MNHEY and CDR2 SVGAGI. The trim removed 5 bases at V and 7 bases at J, leaving 7 bases unmatched. The CDR3 totals 13 residues. The DNA for the CDR3 is TGTGCCAGCAGTGAAACAGGGGCCGGTGGCTACACCTTC. Protein product: CASSETGAGGYTF.

This clone came up many times. The chain links TRBV2 to TRBJ1-1, with 7 bases that match TRBD1. CDR1 and CDR2 from the germline V gene are SNHLY and FYNNEI. V trimming: 1 base; J trimming: 4 bases; junction bases outside the gene matches: 3. This CDR3 has 14 amino acids. CDR3: CASSEDRGPTEAFF. The CDR3 DNA sequence: TGTGCCAGCAGTGAAGATAGGGGGCCCACTGAAGCTTTCTTT.

Many counts were recorded for this clone. The genes are TRBV4-1 and TRBJ2-5; D may be TRBD2 (6 bases). Per germline, CDR1 MGHRA and CDR2 YSYEKL. With 7 bases removed from V and 1 base from J, the gap between germline ends came to 16 bases. The CDR3 sequence is 15 residues long. The DNA for the CDR3 is TGCGCCAGCACCCGGGTCGGGGGACCCCAAGAGACCCAGTACTTC. It encodes CASTRVGGPQETQYF.